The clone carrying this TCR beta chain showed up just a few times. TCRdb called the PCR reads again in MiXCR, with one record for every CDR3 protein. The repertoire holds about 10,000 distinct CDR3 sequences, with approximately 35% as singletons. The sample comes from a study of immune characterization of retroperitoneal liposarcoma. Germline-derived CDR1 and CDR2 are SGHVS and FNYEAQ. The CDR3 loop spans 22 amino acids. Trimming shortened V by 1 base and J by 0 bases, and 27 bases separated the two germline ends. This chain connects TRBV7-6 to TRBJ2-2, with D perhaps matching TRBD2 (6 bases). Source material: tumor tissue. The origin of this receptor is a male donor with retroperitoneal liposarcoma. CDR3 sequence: CASSLVAGRSTGKDANTGELFF. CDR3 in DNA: TGTGCCAGCAGCTTAGTTGCGGGAAGGTCCACCGGGAAAGACGCGAACACCGGGGAGCTGTTTTTT.